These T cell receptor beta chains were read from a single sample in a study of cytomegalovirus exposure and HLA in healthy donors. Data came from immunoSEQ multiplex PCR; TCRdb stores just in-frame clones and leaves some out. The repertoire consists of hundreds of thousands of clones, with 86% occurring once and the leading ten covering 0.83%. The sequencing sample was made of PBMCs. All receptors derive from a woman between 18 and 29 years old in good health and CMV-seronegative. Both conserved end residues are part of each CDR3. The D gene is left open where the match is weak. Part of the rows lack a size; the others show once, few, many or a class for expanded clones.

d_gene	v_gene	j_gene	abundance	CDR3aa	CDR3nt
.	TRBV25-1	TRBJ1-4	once	CASSPRGLEKLFF	TGTGCCAGCAGCCCGAGAGGGCTGGAAAAACTGTTTTTT
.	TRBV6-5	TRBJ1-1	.	CASSYSNRMNTEAFF	TGTGCCAGCAGTTACTCGAACAGGATGAACACTGAAGCTTTCTTT
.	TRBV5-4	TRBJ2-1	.	CASSTGGHNEQFF	TGTGCCAGCAGCACCGGGGGGCACAATGAGCAGTTCTTC
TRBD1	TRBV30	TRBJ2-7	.	CAWGQGALSYEQYF	TGTGCCTGGGGCCAGGGGGCCCTCTCCTACGAGCAGTACTTC
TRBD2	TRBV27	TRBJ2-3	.	CASSSGLAGTDTQYF	TGTGCCAGCAGTTCTGGACTAGCGGGCACAGATACGCAGTATTTT
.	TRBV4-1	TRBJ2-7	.	CASSQDEGAREQYF	TGCGCCAGCAGCCAAGACGAAGGGGCTCGCGAGCAGTACTTC
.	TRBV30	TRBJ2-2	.	CAWSFGGELFF	TGTGCCTGGAGTTTCGGCGGGGAGCTGTTTTTT
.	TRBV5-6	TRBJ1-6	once	CASSGGTDTYNSPLHF	TGTGCCAGCAGCGGGGGGACGGATACCTATAATTCACCCCTCCACTTT
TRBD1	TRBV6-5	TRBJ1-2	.	CATNPTGGASGYTF	TGTGCCACTAACCCAACAGGGGGCGCAAGTGGCTACACCTTC
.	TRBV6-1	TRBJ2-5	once	CASTRETQYF	TGTGCCAGCACCAGGGAGACCCAGTACTTC
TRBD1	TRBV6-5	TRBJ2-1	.	CASSYSNRGNEQFF	TGTGCCAGCAGTTACTCGAACAGGGGGAATGAGCAGTTCTTC
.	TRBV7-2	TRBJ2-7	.	CASSLGSAVPSYEQYF	TGTGCCAGCAGCTTAGGTAGTGCGGTACCCTCCTACGAGCAGTACTTC
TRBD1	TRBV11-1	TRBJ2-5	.	CASSLPTGQGSGGTQYF	TGTGCCAGCAGCTTACCGACGGGACAGGGGTCCGGAGGGACCCAGTACTTC
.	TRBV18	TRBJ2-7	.	CASSPLPPTEISYEQYF	TGTGCCAGCTCACCACTACCTCCGACAGAGATCTCCTACGAGCAGTACTTC
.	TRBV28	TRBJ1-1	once	CASTFGSIEAFF	TGTGCCAGCACCTTCGGGTCGATTGAAGCTTTCTTT
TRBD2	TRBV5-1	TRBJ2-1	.	CASAKTSGGYNEQFF	TGCGCCAGCGCAAAGACTAGCGGGGGGTACAATGAGCAGTTCTTC